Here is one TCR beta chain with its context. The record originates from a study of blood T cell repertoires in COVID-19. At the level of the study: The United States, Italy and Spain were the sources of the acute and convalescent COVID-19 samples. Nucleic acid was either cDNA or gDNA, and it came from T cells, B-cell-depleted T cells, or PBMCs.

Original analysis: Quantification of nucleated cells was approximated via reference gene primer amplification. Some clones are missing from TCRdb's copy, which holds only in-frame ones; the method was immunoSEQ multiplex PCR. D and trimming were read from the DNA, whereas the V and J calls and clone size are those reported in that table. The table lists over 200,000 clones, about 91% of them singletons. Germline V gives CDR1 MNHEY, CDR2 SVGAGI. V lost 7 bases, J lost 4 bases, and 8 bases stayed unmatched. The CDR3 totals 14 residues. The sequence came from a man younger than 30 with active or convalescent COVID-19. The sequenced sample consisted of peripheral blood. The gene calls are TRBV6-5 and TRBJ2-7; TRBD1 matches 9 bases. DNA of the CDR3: TGTGCCAGCACCGACCGGGACAGGGCGTACGAGCAGTACTTC. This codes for CASTDRDRAYEQYF.